Below, one TCR beta chain is given with its context. Its target is unknown. The data are from a study of vaccination effects on CD4 cells after COVID-19. General study results and limits: Common cold coronaviruses were cross-recognized by only 1 of 255 vaccine-induced clones in healthy vaccinees.

Antigen-specific CD4+ T cell clonotypes were called by their expansion after viral peptide-pool culture in ViraFEST. CD4+ T cell isolation took place after 10 days of culture. Testing of the vaccine recipients showed negative nucleocapsid antibodies and no prior SARS-CoV-2 infection. Using immunoSEQ multiplex PCR, the repertoire was profiled, and TCRdb retains in-frame clones only, with some absent. The data contain about 73,000 clones, around 76% of them singletons. Germline V gene data show CDR1 as LNHDA and CDR2 as SQIVND (reference sequence). J gave up 0 bases and V 4 bases, and 7 bases lay outside the gene matches. The CDR3 length is 17 residues.

The starting material was CD4+ T cells from PBMCs cultured with SARS-CoV-2 spike peptides, obtained before COVID-19 vaccination. The gene calls are TRBV19 and TRBJ1-5, with 9 positions matching TRBD1. The TCR comes from a human donor who received a COVID-19 vaccine. The CDR3, as DNA: TGTGCCAGTAGTACCCAGGACAGGGGAGTTAGCAATCAGCCCCAGCATTTT. Its translation is CASSTQDRGVSNQPQHF.